Given below is one TCR beta chain in context. This table comes from immunoSEQ multiplex PCR, and its TCRdb copy is limited to in-frame clones, with some not included. The sample lists 55,000 to 65,000 clones; around four fifths were seen once. The blood sample was taken during the colonoscopy visit. Trimming shortened V by 0 bases and J by 6 bases, and 15 bases separated the two germline ends. The germline V gene encodes CDR1 MNHEY and CDR2 SVGAGI. The CDR3 is made up of 16 amino acids. This sample was included in a study of pediatric ulcerative colitis. Input material: blood. This sequence originates from a boy aged 10-17 years with moderate ulcerative colitis. The rearrangement joins TRBV6-5 to TRBJ1-5; D uncertain. Here the CDR3 reads CASSYSSRPGGQPQHF. The CDR3 region has the DNA TGTGCCAGCAGTTACTCGAGTCGGCCAGGCGGTCAGCCCCAGCATTTT.